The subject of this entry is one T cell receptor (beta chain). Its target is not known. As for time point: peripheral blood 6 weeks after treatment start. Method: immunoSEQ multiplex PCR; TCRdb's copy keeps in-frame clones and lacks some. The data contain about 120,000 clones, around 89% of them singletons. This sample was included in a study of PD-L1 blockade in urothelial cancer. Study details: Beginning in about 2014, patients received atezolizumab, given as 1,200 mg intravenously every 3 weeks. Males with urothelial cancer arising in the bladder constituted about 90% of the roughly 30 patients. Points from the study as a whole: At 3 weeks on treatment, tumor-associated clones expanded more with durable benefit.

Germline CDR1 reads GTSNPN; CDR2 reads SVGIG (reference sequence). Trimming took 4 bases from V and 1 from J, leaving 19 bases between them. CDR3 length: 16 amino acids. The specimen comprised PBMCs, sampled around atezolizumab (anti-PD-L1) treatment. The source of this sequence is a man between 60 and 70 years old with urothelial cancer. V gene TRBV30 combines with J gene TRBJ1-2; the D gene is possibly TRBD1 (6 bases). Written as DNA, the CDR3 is TGTGCCTGGATGGGAACCGGGACACCCGATAACTATGGCTACACCTTC. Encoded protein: CAWMGTGTPDNYGYTF.